This T cell receptor (beta chain) emerged from a study of T-cell reconstitution after alpha-beta-depleted transplantation in children. CDR1 and CDR2 from the germline V gene are DFQATT and SNEGSKA (reference sequence). The CDR3 totals 13 residues. With 7 bases removed from V and 4 bases from J, the gap between germline ends came to 15 bases. Library preparation (for TCRbeta) was performed with unique molecular identifiers. TCRdb reprocessed the PCR reads via MiXCR and lists one record per CDR3 protein. Of approximately 520,000 distinct CDR3 sequences in the sample, approximately 32% were seen once. The chain is built from TRBV20-1 and TRBJ2-3; D perhaps matches TRBD2 (5 bases). This specimen was PBMCs from the stem cell graft donor, taken from the stem cell graft. This clonotype was sampled from a human donor who donated a stem cell graft to a child with aplastic anemia. The CDR3 here is CSVEGPPADTQYF. For the CDR3, the DNA is TGCAGTGTCGAGGGCCCTCCGGCAGATACGCAGTATTTT.